This entry is about one TCR beta chain. Per the germline V gene, CDR1 is LNHDA and CDR2 is SQIVND (reference sequence). V was clipped by 2 bases and J by 0 bases, with 10 bases between them. This CDR3 is built from 15 residues. This specimen comes from a study of blood T cell repertoires in COVID-19. Study background: Samples came from the United States, Italy and Spain, spanning acute and convalescent COVID-19. PBMCs, B-cell-depleted T cells, or T cells provided the cDNA or gDNA that made up the material.

In the study's own analysis: Estimates of nucleated cell counts were drawn from the amplification of reference gene primers. Profiling relied on immunoSEQ multiplex PCR, and the TCRdb table lists in-frame clones only, not all of them. V and J calls and clone size are copied from that table; D and trimming were computed from the DNA. The data contain over 250,000 clones, about four fifths of them singletons. The sequenced material came from peripheral blood. The sequence came from a woman between 50 and 59 years old who had recovered from COVID-19. The V call is TRBV19, the J call TRBJ1-1; D perhaps matches TRBD1 (5 bases). The CDR3 protein is CASSIREGLNTEAFF. The CDR3 DNA reads as TGTGCCAGTAGTATAAGGGAGGGGCTGAACACTGAAGCTTTCTTT. The variable domain in full, completed from reference TRBV19 and TRBJ1-1, reads DGGITQSPKYLFRKEGQNVTLSCEQNLNHDAMYWYRQDPGQGLRLIYYSQIVNDFQKGDIAEGYSVSREKKESFPLTVTSAQKNPTAFYLCASSIREGLNTEAFFGQGTRLTVV.